This TCR beta chain was sequenced during a study of cytomegalovirus exposure and HLA in healthy donors. General study points: In a later analysis, HLA-C alleles had the fewest associated TCRs, DRB1 alleles the most.

As to this clone: The antigen is undetermined.

PCR involved 60 Vbeta and 13 Jbeta primers. Measured with immunoSEQ multiplex PCR; TCRdb has only the in-frame clones, and not every one. The sample records around 180,000 clones, about 84% being singletons. Germline-derived CDR1 and CDR2 are SGDLS and YYNGEE. This CDR3 spans 15 amino acids. V shed 4 bases and J shed 0 bases, with 14 bases lying between them. This receptor was obtained from a man between 18 and 29 years old in good health and CMV-seronegative. The chain recombines TRBV9 with TRBJ2-7, with D unresolved. Sequencing used PBMCs. In DNA, the CDR3 is TGTGCCAGCAGCCCAGCAGACTTAAGCTCCTACGAGCAGTACTTC. This sequence encodes CASSPADLSSYEQYF.